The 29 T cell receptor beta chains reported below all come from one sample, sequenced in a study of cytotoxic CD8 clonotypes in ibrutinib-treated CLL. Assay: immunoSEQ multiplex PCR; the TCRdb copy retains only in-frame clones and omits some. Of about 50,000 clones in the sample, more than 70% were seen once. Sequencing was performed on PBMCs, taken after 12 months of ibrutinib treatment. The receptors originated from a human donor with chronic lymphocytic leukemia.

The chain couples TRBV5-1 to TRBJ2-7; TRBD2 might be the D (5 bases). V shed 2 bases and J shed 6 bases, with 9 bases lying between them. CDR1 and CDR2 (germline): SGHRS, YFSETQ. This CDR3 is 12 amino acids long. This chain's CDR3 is CASSFPGSEQYF. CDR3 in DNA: TGCGCCAGCAGCTTTCCGGGGAGCGAGCAGTACTTC.

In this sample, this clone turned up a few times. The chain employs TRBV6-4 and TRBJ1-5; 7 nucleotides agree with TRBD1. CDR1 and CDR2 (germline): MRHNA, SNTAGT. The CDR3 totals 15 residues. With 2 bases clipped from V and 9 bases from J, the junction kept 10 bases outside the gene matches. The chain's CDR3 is CASSDGIDRAGPQHF. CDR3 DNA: TGTGCCAGCAGTGACGGGATCGACAGGGCCGGGCCCCAGCATTTT.

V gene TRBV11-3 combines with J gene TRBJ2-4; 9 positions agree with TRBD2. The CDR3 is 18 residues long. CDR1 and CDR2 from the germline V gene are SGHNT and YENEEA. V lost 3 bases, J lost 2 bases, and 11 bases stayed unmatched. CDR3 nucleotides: TGTGCCAGCAGCTTCCCTGTCGTAGCGGGAGAGACCAAAAACATTCAGTACTTC. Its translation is CASSFPVVAGETKNIQYF.

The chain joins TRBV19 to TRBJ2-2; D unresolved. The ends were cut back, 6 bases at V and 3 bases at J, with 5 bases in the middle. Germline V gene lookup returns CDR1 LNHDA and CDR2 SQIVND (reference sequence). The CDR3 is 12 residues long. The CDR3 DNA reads TGTGCCAGTAGGGCATACACCGGGGAGCTGTTTTTT. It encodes CASRAYTGELFF.

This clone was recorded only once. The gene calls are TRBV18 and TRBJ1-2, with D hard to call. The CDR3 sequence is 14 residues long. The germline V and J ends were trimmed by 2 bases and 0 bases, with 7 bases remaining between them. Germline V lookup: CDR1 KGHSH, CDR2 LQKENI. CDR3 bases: TGTGCCAGCTCACCAGCGGGGACTAACTATGGCTACACCTTC. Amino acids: CASSPAGTNYGYTF.

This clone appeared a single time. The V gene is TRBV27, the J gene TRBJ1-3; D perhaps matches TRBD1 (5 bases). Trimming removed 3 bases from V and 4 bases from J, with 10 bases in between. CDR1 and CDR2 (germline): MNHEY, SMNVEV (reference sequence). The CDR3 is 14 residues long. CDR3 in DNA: TGTGCCAGCAGTTTTAGGGGTCCGGGAAACACCATATATTTT. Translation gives CASSFRGPGNTIYF.

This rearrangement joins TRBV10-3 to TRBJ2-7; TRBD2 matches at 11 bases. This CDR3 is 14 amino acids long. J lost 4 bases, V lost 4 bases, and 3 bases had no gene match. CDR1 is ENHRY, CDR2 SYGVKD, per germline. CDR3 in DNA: TGTGCCATCAGTGGGACTAGCGGGTTTTACGAGCAGTACTTC. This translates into CAISGTSGFYEQYF.

This CDR3 is CASKTGTSTDTQYF. The DNA of the CDR3 is TGCGCCAGTAAGACAGGGACAAGCACAGATACGCAGTATTTT. J is TRBJ2-3 and V is TRBV5-1; TRBD1 agrees at 7 bases. The CDR3 has 14 amino acids. CDR1 and CDR2 from the germline V gene are SGHRS and YFSETQ. V shed 8 bases, J shed 0 bases, and the junction held 6 bases outside the gene matches. Combining the CDR3 with reference TRBV5-1 and TRBJ2-3 gives the whole variable domain KAGVTQTPRYLIKTRGQQVTLSCSPISGHRSVSWYQQTPGQGLQFLFEYFSETQRNKGNFPGRFSGRQFSNSRSEMNVSTLELGDSALYLCASKTGTSTDTQYFGPGTRLTVL.

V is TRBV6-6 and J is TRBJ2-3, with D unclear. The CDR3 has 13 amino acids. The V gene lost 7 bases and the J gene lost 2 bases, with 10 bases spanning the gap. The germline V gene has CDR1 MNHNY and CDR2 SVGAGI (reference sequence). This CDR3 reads CASTLEDTDTQYF. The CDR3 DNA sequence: TGTGCCAGCACCCTGGAAGACACAGATACGCAGTATTTT.

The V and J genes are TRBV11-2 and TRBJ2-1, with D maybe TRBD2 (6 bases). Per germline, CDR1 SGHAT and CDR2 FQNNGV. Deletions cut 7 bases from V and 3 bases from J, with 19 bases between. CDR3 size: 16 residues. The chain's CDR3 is CASTLRLGGLYNEQFF. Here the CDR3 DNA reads TGTGCCAGCACCTTGAGGTTGGGAGGCCTCTACAATGAGCAGTTCTTC.

The CDR3 loop reads CASRDRITGELFF. For the CDR3, the DNA is TGTGCCAGCAGGGATCGGATCACCGGGGAGCTGTTTTTT. The chain carries TRBV2 and TRBJ2-2, with no clear D. Trimming took off 6 bases at V and 4 bases at J, with 9 bases between the two ends. The CDR3 is 13 residues long. CDR1 and CDR2 (germline): SNHLY, FYNNEI.

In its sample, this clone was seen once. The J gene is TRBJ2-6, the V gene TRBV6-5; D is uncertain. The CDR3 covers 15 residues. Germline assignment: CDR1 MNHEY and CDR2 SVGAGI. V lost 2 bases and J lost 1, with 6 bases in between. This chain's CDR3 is CASSYGLSGANVLTF. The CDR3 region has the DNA TGTGCCAGCAGTTACGGCCTTTCTGGGGCCAACGTCCTGACTTTC.

The CDR3 DNA follows: TGTGCCAGTAGTGGGTCCGGAGAGACCCAGTACTTC. Protein: CASSGSGETQYF. This chain uses TRBV19 with TRBJ2-5; D unresolved. Trimming left V 5 bases short and J 4 bases short, with 8 bases between. The CDR3 length is 12 residues. Germline assignment: CDR1 LNHDA and CDR2 SQIVND (reference sequence).

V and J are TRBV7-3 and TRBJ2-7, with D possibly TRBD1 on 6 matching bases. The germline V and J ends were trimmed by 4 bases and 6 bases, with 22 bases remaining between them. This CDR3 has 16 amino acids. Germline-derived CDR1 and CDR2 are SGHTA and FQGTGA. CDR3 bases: TGTGCCAGCAGCTCAAGGATCCGGGACACAGGAGGCGAGCAGTACTTC. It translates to CASSSRIRDTGGEQYF.

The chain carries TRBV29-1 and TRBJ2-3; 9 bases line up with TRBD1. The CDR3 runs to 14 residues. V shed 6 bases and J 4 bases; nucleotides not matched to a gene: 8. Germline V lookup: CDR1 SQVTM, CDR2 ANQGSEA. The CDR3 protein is CSVLQGAFADTQYF. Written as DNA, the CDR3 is TGCAGCGTGCTACAGGGGGCTTTTGCAGATACGCAGTATTTT.

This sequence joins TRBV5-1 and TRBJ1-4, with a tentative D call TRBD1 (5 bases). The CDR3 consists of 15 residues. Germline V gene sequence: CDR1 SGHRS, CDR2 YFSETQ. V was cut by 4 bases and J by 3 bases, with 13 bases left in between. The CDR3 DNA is TGCGCCAGCAGCCAGGGTAGGGTTTCTAATGAAAAACTGTTTTTT. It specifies CASSQGRVSNEKLFF.

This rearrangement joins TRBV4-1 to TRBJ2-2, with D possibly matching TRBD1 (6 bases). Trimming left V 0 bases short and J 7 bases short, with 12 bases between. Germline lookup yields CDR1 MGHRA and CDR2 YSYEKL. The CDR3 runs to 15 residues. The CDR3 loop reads CASSQEPGAGGELFF. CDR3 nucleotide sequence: TGCGCCAGCAGCCAAGAGCCAGGGGCCGGCGGGGAGCTGTTTTTT.

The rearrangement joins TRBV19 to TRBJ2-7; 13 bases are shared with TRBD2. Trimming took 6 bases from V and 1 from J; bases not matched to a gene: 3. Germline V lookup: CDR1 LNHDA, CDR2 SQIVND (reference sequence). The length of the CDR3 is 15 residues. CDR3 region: CASSELAGGSYEQYF. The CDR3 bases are TGTGCCAGTAGCGAACTAGCGGGAGGGTCCTACGAGCAGTACTTC.

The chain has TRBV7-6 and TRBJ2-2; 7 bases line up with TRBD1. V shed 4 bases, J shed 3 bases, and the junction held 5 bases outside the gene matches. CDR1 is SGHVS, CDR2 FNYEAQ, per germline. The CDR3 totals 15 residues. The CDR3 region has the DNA TGTGCCAGCAGCTCAGAAACAGGGGACACCGGGGAGCTGTTTTTT. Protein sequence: CASSSETGDTGELFF.

CDR3 sequence reads: CASSRGPYNEQFF. For the CDR3, the DNA is TGCGCCAGCAGCCGGGGGCCTTACAATGAGCAGTTCTTC. This chain joins TRBV4-1 and TRBJ2-1; a possible D gene is TRBD1 (6 bases). Trimming took 4 bases from V and 4 from J, leaving 8 bases between them. Germline assignment: CDR1 MGHRA and CDR2 YSYEKL. The CDR3 consists of 13 residues.

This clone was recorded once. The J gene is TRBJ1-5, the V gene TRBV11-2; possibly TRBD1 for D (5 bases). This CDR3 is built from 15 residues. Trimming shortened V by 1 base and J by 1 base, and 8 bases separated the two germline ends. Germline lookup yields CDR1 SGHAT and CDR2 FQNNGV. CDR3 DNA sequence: TGTGCCAGCAGCTTAGCCGGGGCGAGCAATCAGCCCCAGCATTTT. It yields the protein CASSLAGASNQPQHF.

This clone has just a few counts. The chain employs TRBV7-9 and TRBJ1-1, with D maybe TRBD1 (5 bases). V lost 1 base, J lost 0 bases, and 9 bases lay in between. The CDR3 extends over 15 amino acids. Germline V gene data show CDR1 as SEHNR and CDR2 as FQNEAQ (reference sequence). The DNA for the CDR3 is TGTGCCAGCAGCTTAGAGGCAGGGATGAACACTGAAGCTTTCTTT. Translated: CASSLEAGMNTEAFF.

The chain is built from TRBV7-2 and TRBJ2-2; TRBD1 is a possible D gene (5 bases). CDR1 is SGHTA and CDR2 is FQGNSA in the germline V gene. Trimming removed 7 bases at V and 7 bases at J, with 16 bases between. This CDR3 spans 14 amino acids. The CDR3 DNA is TGTGCCAGCACCCTGGTCAGGGAAGGCGGGGAGCTGTTTTTT. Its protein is CASTLVREGGELFF.

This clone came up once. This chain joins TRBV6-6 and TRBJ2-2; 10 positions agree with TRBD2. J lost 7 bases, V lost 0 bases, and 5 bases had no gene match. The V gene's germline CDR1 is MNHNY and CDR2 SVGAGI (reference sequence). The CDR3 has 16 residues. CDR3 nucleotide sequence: TGTGCCAGCAGTTACTCGAGCACTAGCGGGATCGGGGAGCTGTTTTTT. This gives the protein CASSYSSTSGIGELFF.

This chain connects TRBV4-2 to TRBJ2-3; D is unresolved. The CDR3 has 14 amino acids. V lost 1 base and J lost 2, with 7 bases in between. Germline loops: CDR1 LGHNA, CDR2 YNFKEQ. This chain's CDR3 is CASSQVEITDTQYF. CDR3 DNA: TGTGCCAGCAGCCAAGTCGAAATCACAGATACGCAGTATTTT.

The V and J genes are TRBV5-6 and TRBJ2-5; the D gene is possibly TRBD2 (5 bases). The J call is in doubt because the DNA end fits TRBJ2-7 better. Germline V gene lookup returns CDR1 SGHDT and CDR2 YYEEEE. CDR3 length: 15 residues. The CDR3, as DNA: TGTGCCAGCAGCTTGAGGGCCGGGATATACTACGAGCAGTACTTC. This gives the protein CASSLRAGIYYEQYF.

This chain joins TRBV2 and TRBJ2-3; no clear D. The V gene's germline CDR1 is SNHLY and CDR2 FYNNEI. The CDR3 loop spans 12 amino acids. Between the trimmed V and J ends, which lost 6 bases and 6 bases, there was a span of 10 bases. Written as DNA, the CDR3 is TGTGCCAGCAGGCGATCCGTGGATACGCAGTATTTT. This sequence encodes CASRRSVDTQYF.

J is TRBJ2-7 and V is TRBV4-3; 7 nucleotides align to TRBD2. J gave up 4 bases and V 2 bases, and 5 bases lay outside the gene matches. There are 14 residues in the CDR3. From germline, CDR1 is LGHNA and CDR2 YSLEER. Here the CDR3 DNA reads TGCGCCAGCAGCCAAACGAGCGGGACGTACGAGCAGTACTTC. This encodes CASSQTSGTYEQYF.

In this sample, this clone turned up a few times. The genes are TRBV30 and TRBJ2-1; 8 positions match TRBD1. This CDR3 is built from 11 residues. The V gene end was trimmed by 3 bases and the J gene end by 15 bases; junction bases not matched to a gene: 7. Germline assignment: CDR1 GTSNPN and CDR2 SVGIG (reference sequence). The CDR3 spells CAWRRTGRPFF. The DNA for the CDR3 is TGTGCCTGGAGAAGGACAGGGCGTCCGTTCTTC.